The 26 T cell receptor beta chains below all came from one sample that was sequenced in a study of cytomegalovirus exposure and HLA in healthy donors. Sequencing was performed with immunoSEQ multiplex PCR; in TCRdb, only in-frame clones are kept and a portion is missing. The sample shows approximately 270,000 clones, 85% to 90% of them seen only once. The sample consisted of PBMCs. The receptor source for this set is a woman aged 18 to 35 in good health and CMV-seronegative.

The rearrangement links TRBV11-2 to TRBJ2-5; the D is unclear. CDR1 is SGHAT and CDR2 is FQNNGV in the germline V gene. The length of the CDR3 is 15 residues. V dropped 4 bases and J dropped 0 bases, with 12 bases sitting between them. DNA for the CDR3: TGTGCCAGCAGCTCTTCCTCAGTTTACCAAGAGACCCAGTACTTC. Its protein product is CASSSSSVYQETQYF.

The rearrangement uses TRBV6-1 and TRBJ2-7, with unresolved D. CDR1 is MNHNS, CDR2 SASEGT, per germline. The V end was cut by 7 bases, the J end by 6 bases, with 16 bases between. This CDR3 is 13 amino acids long. Here the CDR3 DNA reads TGTGCCAGCAACCGCCGCGGCCCTGGCGAGCAGTACTTC. This gives the protein CASNRRGPGEQYF.

The V gene is TRBV11-2, the J gene TRBJ2-3; D may be TRBD1 (5 bases). CDR1 SGHAT and CDR2 FQNNGV come from the germline V gene. V dropped 7 bases and J dropped 2 bases, with 10 bases sitting between them. This CDR3 is 13 amino acids long. The CDR3 DNA is TGTGCCAGCAATAGGGGAAACACAGATACGCAGTATTTT. It yields the protein CASNRGNTDTQYF.

This chain's CDR3 is CASSQGQGAVNEKLFF. CDR3 bases: TGTGCCAGCAGCCAGGGACAGGGGGCGGTTAATGAAAAACTGTTTTTT. The V call is TRBV4-2, the J call TRBJ1-4, with 12 bases fitting TRBD1. Germline loops: CDR1 LGHNA, CDR2 YNFKEQ. V lost 3 bases, J lost 4 bases, and 3 bases stayed unmatched. CDR3 length: 16 amino acids.

The genes are TRBV4-3 and TRBJ2-7; possible D gene TRBD1, 6 bases. This CDR3 contains 15 residues. V shed 1 base and J shed 9 bases, with 19 bases lying between them. In germline, CDR1 is LGHNA, CDR2 YSLEER. This CDR3 is CASSQGQGYGWRQYF. CDR3 DNA: TGCGCCAGCAGCCAAGGTCAGGGGTATGGTTGGCGGCAGTACTTC.

The chain combines TRBV18 with TRBJ1-3; possible D gene TRBD1, 6 bases. The V gene lost 0 bases and the J gene lost 4 bases, with 10 bases spanning the gap. Germline loops: CDR1 KGHSH, CDR2 LQKENI. This CDR3 comprises 15 residues. This CDR3 is CASSPPGGAGNTIYF. The CDR3 nucleotides read TGTGCCAGCTCACCACCAGGGGGAGCCGGAAACACCATATATTTT. Supplemented by reference TRBV18 and TRBJ1-3, the full variable domain reads NAGVMQNPRHLVRRRGQEARLRCSPMKGHSHVYWYRQLPEEGLKFMVYLQKENIIDESGMPKERFSAEFPKEGPSILRIQQVVRGDSAAYFCASSPPGGAGNTIYFGEGSWLTVV.

V is TRBV6-5 and J is TRBJ2-7, with a possible D match to TRBD1 (6 bases). Germline V lookup: CDR1 MNHEY, CDR2 SVGAGI. The CDR3 covers 14 residues. Between the trimmed V and J ends, which lost 4 bases and 2 bases, there was a span of 12 bases. The DNA of the CDR3 is TGTGCCAGCAGTTCTAAGACAGGAACCTACGAGCAGTACGTC. Its protein is CASSSKTGTYEQYV.

The chain couples TRBV7-9 to TRBJ2-1; 7 bases map to TRBD1. The germline V gene encodes CDR1 SEHNR and CDR2 FQNEAQ (reference sequence). The CDR3 is 16 residues long. V was clipped by 5 bases and J by 3 bases; unmatched bases: 10. The DNA of the CDR3 is TGTGCCAGCAGCGTTACCAGGGGGATGTTCTACAATGAGCAGTTCTTC. The encoded protein is CASSVTRGMFYNEQFF. The complete variable domain, with remaining parts taken from reference TRBV7-9 and TRBJ2-1, reads DTGVSQNPRHKITKRGQNVTFRCDPISEHNRLYWYRQTLGQGPEFLTYFQNEAQLEKSRLLSDRFSAERPKGSFSTLEIQRTEQGDSAMYLCASSVTRGMFYNEQFFGPGTRLTVL.

The V call is TRBV29-1, the J call TRBJ2-3; 11 positions agree with TRBD2. Trimming at V came to 5 bases and at J to 0 bases, leaving 19 bases not matched to a gene. Germline CDR1 SQVTM, CDR2 ANQGSEA. The CDR3 is 20 amino acids. The CDR3 here is CSVCWWTTSGGATSTDTQYF. CDR3 in DNA: TGCAGCGTTTGCTGGTGGACAACTAGCGGGGGAGCCACTAGCACAGATACGCAGTATTTT.

In its sample, this clone was seen a few times. The J gene is TRBJ2-2, the V gene TRBV7-8, with a possible D match to TRBD2 (5 bases). V lost 1 base and J 5 bases, leaving 14 bases between the germline ends. The CDR3 covers 16 residues. In germline, CDR1 is SGHVS, CDR2 FQNEAQ. The CDR3 nucleotides read TGTGCCAGCAGCTTAGGGCGGGTCAGAGGAACCGGGGAGCTGTTTTTT. Amino acid sequence: CASSLGRVRGTGELFF.

The V call is TRBV19, the J call TRBJ1-2, with 7 bases matching TRBD1. V was clipped by 6 bases and J by 4 bases; unmatched bases: 8. Germline V CDR1 and CDR2: LNHDA, SQIVND (reference sequence). This CDR3 region has 14 residues. CDR3 sequence reads: CASSTGVLLYGYTF. The CDR3 nucleotides are TGTGCCAGTAGCACAGGGGTACTACTCTATGGCTACACCTTC. Variable domain in full (rest from reference TRBV19 and TRBJ1-2): DGGITQSPKYLFRKEGQNVTLSCEQNLNHDAMYWYRQDPGQGLRLIYYSQIVNDFQKGDIAEGYSVSREKKESFPLTVTSAQKNPTAFYLCASSTGVLLYGYTFGSGTRLTVV.

The CDR3 bases are TGTGCCAGCTCACCACCTTCGGTCACCGGGGAGCTGTTTTTT. Residues: CASSPPSVTGELFF. The V call is TRBV18, the J call TRBJ2-2; D is uncertain. The V gene lost 0 bases and the J gene lost 4 bases, with 6 bases spanning the gap. Germline-derived CDR1 and CDR2 are KGHSH and LQKENI. This CDR3 comprises 14 residues.

J is TRBJ2-1 and V is TRBV7-6; TRBD2 aligns across 11 bases. J lost 4 bases, V lost 2 bases, and 7 bases had no gene match. Germline CDR1 and CDR2: SGHVS and FNYEAQ. The CDR3 totals 17 residues. The CDR3 loop reads CASSLNPSGGPYNEQFF. CDR3 DNA sequence: TGTGCCAGCAGCTTAAACCCTAGCGGGGGGCCGTACAATGAGCAGTTCTTC.

The gene calls are TRBV28 and TRBJ2-3; TRBD2 aligns across 13 bases. V gave up 6 bases and J gave up 6 bases; unmatched junction bases: 9. The CDR3 spans 16 residues. Looked up from germline, CDR1 is MDHEN and CDR2 is SYDVKM. CDR3 bases: TGTGCCAGCAGCCCCAGGACTAGCGGGGGTTGGGATACGCAGTATTTT. It yields the protein CASSPRTSGGWDTQYF.

This clone was found once. This sequence joins TRBV7-2 and TRBJ2-1; TRBD2 aligns across 8 bases. Germline lookup yields CDR1 SGHTA and CDR2 FQGNSA. This CDR3 contains 16 residues. After removal of 2 bases from V and 5 bases from J, the junction contained 8 bases not matched to a gene. This chain's CDR3 is CASSLIPGLVNNEQFF. CDR3 DNA sequence: TGTGCCAGCAGCTTAATCCCGGGACTAGTTAACAATGAGCAGTTCTTC.

The rearrangement uses TRBV4-3 and TRBJ2-2, with a tentative D call TRBD2 (6 bases). V shed 2 bases and J shed 9 bases, with 16 bases lying between them. The CDR3 covers 15 residues. Germline V gives CDR1 LGHNA, CDR2 YSLEER. CDR3 DNA sequence: TGCGCCAGCAGCCAACTCGACGGCGGGATCAGGGAGCTGTTTTTT. Translated: CASSQLDGGIRELFF.

The V and J genes are TRBV6-5 and TRBJ1-2; 11 nucleotides align to TRBD1. V lost 6 bases to trimming and J lost 8 bases; unmatched junction nucleotides: 5. The germline V gene has CDR1 MNHEY and CDR2 SVGAGI. This CDR3 spans 13 amino acids. In DNA, the CDR3 is TGTGCCAGCAGCGGCGGGACAGGGGGAGGCTACACCTTC. As protein: CASSGGTGGGYTF.

The J gene is TRBJ1-5, the V gene TRBV11-3, with D maybe TRBD1 (5 bases). V was shortened by 1 base and J by 1 base, with 14 bases between the two germline ends. The CDR3 has 17 amino acids. Germline V gene lookup returns CDR1 SGHNT and CDR2 YENEEA. The CDR3 sequence is CASSLGRGVVSNQPQHF. The CDR3 coding sequence is TGTGCCAGCAGCTTAGGCCGGGGGGTGGTGAGCAATCAGCCCCAGCATTTT.

The chain couples TRBV5-4 to TRBJ2-7, with TRBD2 as a possible D gene (7 bases). V was pared by 2 bases and J by 7 bases, with 16 bases between. The CDR3 covers 14 residues. The germline gives CDR1 SGHNT, CDR2 YYREEE (reference sequence). The CDR3 coding sequence is TGTGCCAGCAGCTTTCTGGGGGGGCCGGGGGAGCAGTACGTC. This translates into CASSFLGGPGEQYV.

The CDR3 spells CASSGAGGPHTDTQYF. In DNA form, the CDR3 reads TGTGCCAGCAGTGGGGCGGGGGGGCCCCACACAGATACGCAGTATTTT. This chain uses TRBV27 with TRBJ2-3; TRBD2 aligns across 9 bases. The CDR3 runs 16 residues. The V gene end was trimmed by 5 bases and the J gene end by 2 bases; junction bases not matched to a gene: 8. CDR1 and CDR2 (germline): MNHEY, SMNVEV (reference sequence).

This clone was found a few times. J is TRBJ1-5 and V is TRBV14, with TRBD1 as a possible D gene (6 bases). V was pared by 0 bases and J by 2 bases, with 11 bases between. The CDR3 extends over 16 amino acids. Germline V gene data show CDR1 as SGHDN and CDR2 as FVKESK. CDR3 in amino acids: CASSQDRGAGNQPQHF. The DNA for the CDR3 is TGTGCCAGCAGCCAAGATCGGGGGGCAGGCAATCAGCCCCAGCATTTT.

This chain connects TRBV6-5 to TRBJ1-6; 8 bases fit TRBD1. The CDR3 contains 16 residues. Unmatched junction bases numbered 6, after V lost 0 bases and J lost 8 bases. In germline, CDR1 is MNHEY, CDR2 SVGAGI. In nucleotides, the CDR3 is TGTGCCAGCAGTTACTCGATTAAACAGGGGGATTCACCCCTCCACTTT. Encoded protein: CASSYSIKQGDSPLHF.

This chain uses TRBV11-2 with TRBJ2-7, with D unclear. The germline gives CDR1 SGHAT, CDR2 FQNNGV. This CDR3 region has 12 residues. Trimming took 5 bases from V and 4 from J, leaving 9 bases between them. Written as DNA, the CDR3 is TGTGCCAGCAGCATGAGCGCGTACGAGCAGTACTTC. Translating it yields CASSMSAYEQYF.

As DNA, the CDR3 is TGTGCCAGTAGTCTCAGGGGTCGGGGACAGCCCCAGCATTTT. Translation: CASSLRGRGQPQHF. This rearrangement joins TRBV19 to TRBJ1-5, with D possibly being TRBD1 (6 bases). This CDR3 has 14 residues. Trimming took 5 bases from V and 7 from J, leaving 15 bases between them. Germline CDR1 reads LNHDA; CDR2 reads SQIVND (reference sequence).

In its sample, this clone was seen a few times. The rearrangement joins TRBV4-3 to TRBJ1-2; D gene ambiguous. This CDR3 is built from 13 residues. From germline, CDR1 is LGHNA and CDR2 YSLEER. V was shortened by 1 base and J by 6 bases, with 9 bases between the two germline ends. Written as DNA, the CDR3 is TGCGCCAGCAGCCAAGCACCAGGTGATGGCTACACCTTC. This codes for CASSQAPGDGYTF.

The V gene is TRBV28, the J gene TRBJ1-1; no clear D gene. This CDR3 region has 13 residues. Trimming removed 5 bases at V and 0 bases at J, with 7 bases between. The germline V gene encodes CDR1 MDHEN and CDR2 SYDVKM. The CDR3: CASSRSMNTEAFF. CDR3 nucleotide sequence: TGTGCCAGCAGTCGGTCCATGAACACTGAAGCTTTCTTT. Based on the CDR3 plus reference TRBV28 and TRBJ1-1, the full variable domain is DVKVTQSSRYLVKRTGEKVFLECVQDMDHENMFWYRQDPGLGLRLIYFSYDVKMKEKGDIPEGYSVSREKKERFSLILESASTNQTSMYLCASSRSMNTEAFFGQGTRLTVV.